This TCR beta chain stems from a study of human T cells and chemical hapten exposure. Overall study: Reading of the patch tests, which applied 0.01% DPC to the upper back, occurred at 6 days. Yields of TCR per sample differed, chiefly owing to small differences in pooled library volume.

Overall study results and limits: Patch test score was positively correlated with the counts of TCRs that had expanded at PT1. Because they had alopecia, donors may respond immunologically unlike healthy people.

Time point denoted: pre-sensitization, week 0. The treatment: therapeutic diphenylcyclopropenone sensitization with weekly scalp DPC. The CDR3 length is 14 residues. Losses at the gene ends were 6 bases for V and 12 bases for J; bases not matched to a gene: 10. Comments on this clonotype: What it binds is unknown.

MiXCR, applied by TCRdb to the RACE reads, yields one record per CDR3 protein. The sample lists more than 70,000 distinct CDR3 sequences, over 6.5% occurring once. Sequences were derived from whole blood, sampled in connection with sensitization to the hapten diphenylcyclopropenone (DPC). The chain couples TRBV6-7 to TRBJ2-6; 8 bases map to TRBD1. TRBV6-7 counts as an open reading frame of uncertain function. The TCR comes from a man in his forties or fifties with alopecia areata. Some clones in this sample may be carry-over from other donors' samples. CDR3 sequence: CASSPLGTGSVLTF. CDR3 sequence (DNA): TGTGCCAGCAGCCCTCTTGGGACAGGCAGCGTCCTGACTTTC.